These T cell receptor beta chains were read from a single sample in a study of T cells in Graves' hyperthyroidism and ophthalmopathy. TCRdb re-analysed the multiplex PCR reads in MiXCR, keeping a single row per CDR3 protein. The sample lists about 560,000 distinct CDR3 sequences; roughly a sixth were seen once. Specimen: blood. The receptors here all came from a woman under 30 with Graves' hyperthyroidism. Both conserved end residues are part of each CDR3. Fields, in order: clone size, D gene, J gene, V gene, CDR3 DNA, CDR3 protein. D genes are given only for firm matches. The size of a clone is reported for some rows only, either as once, few or many, or as a class for expanded clones.

abundance: many
d_gene: -
j_gene: TRBJ2-7
v_gene: TRBV5-1
CDR3nt: TGCGCCAGCAGCCCCTTGGACAGCCTCTCCTACGAGCAGTACTTC
CDR3aa: CASSPLDSLSYEQYF

abundance: -
d_gene: TRBD1
j_gene: TRBJ1-2
v_gene: TRBV5-1
CDR3nt: TGCGCCAGCAGCTTGACCAGACAGGGGGCGAGTGGCTACACCTTC
CDR3aa: CASSLTRQGASGYTF

abundance: many
d_gene: TRBD1
j_gene: TRBJ1-5
v_gene: TRBV12-3/TRBV12-4
CDR3nt: TGTGCCAGCAGTTTCCCCGGGACAGGATATAGCAATCAGCCCCAGCATTTT
CDR3aa: CASSFPGTGYSNQPQHF

abundance: few
d_gene: -
j_gene: TRBJ2-7
v_gene: TRBV15
CDR3nt: TGTGCCACCAGCTGGGGCCAGGGCTACGAGCAGTACTTC
CDR3aa: CATSWGQGYEQYF

abundance: -
d_gene: -
j_gene: TRBJ1-4
v_gene: TRBV7-2
CDR3nt: TGTGCCAGCAGCCCCCTTGGGGGATTTAATGAAAAACTGTTTTTT
CDR3aa: CASSPLGGFNEKLFF

abundance: many
d_gene: -
j_gene: TRBJ2-7
v_gene: TRBV3-1
CDR3nt: TGTGCCAGCAGCCAAAGAGACGAGCAGTACTTC
CDR3aa: CASSQRDEQYF

abundance: few
d_gene: -
j_gene: TRBJ1-2
v_gene: TRBV7-9
CDR3nt: TGTGCCAGCAGCGCCCCAGTTGCCGCCTATGGCTACACCTTC
CDR3aa: CASSAPVAAYGYTF

abundance: many
d_gene: TRBD1
j_gene: TRBJ1-1
v_gene: TRBV29-1
CDR3nt: TGCAGCTTCTCAACAGGGGTGAACACTGAAGCTTTCTTT
CDR3aa: CSFSTGVNTEAFF

abundance: few
d_gene: -
j_gene: TRBJ2-1
v_gene: TRBV12-3/TRBV12-4
CDR3nt: TGTGCCAGCATCCGGGCCGGCGGGGTTTTTAAAAATGAGCAGTTCTTC
CDR3aa: CASIRAGGVFKNEQFF

abundance: -
d_gene: TRBD2
j_gene: TRBJ2-7
v_gene: TRBV7-3
CDR3nt: TGTGCCAGCAGCCGAAGCGGGGGGTCCCCCTACGAGCAGTACTTC
CDR3aa: CASSRSGGSPYEQYF

abundance: many
d_gene: TRBD1
j_gene: TRBJ2-7
v_gene: TRBV27
CDR3nt: TGTGCCAGCAGTTTCGGGACAGGGTTGTCCTACGAGCAGTACTTC
CDR3aa: CASSFGTGLSYEQYF

abundance: -
d_gene: -
j_gene: TRBJ1-2
v_gene: TRBV2
CDR3nt: TGTGCCAGCAGTGTACTACAGGCGACTAACTATGGCTACACCTTC
CDR3aa: CASSVLQATNYGYTF

abundance: many
d_gene: -
j_gene: TRBJ2-1
v_gene: TRBV20-1
CDR3nt: TGCAGTGCCCCGCCAGGCGGGTCAAATGAGCAGTTCTTC
CDR3aa: CSAPPGGSNEQFF

abundance: -
d_gene: TRBD1
j_gene: TRBJ2-5
v_gene: TRBV19
CDR3nt: TGTGCCAGTAGGCCGGGACAGGGGGGTGCCCAAGAGACCCAGTACTTC
CDR3aa: CASRPGQGGAQETQYF

abundance: many
d_gene: -
j_gene: TRBJ2-1
v_gene: TRBV28
CDR3nt: TGTGCCAGCAGTTTAGGGGGAAAGCGCAATGAGCAGTTCTTC
CDR3aa: CASSLGGKRNEQFF

abundance: many
d_gene: TRBD2
j_gene: TRBJ2-3
v_gene: TRBV5-1
CDR3nt: TGCGCCAGCAGCGGAAAGACTAGCGGGAGGGCTTCAGATACGCAGTATTTT
CDR3aa: CASSGKTSGRASDTQYF

abundance: -
d_gene: -
j_gene: TRBJ2-2
v_gene: TRBV24-1
CDR3nt: TGTGCCACCAGTGATTCTTCGACAGCCGCGAACACCGGGGAGCTGTTTTTT
CDR3aa: CATSDSSTAANTGELFF

abundance: many
d_gene: -
j_gene: TRBJ1-1
v_gene: TRBV12-3/TRBV12-4
CDR3nt: TGTGCCAGCAGTAAACCAGTGGACCAAGCTTTCTTT
CDR3aa: CASSKPVDQAFF

abundance: few
d_gene: -
j_gene: TRBJ2-5
v_gene: TRBV4-3
CDR3nt: TGCGCCAGCAGCCCGCGCGCGGAATCCTACCAAGAGACCCAGTACTTC
CDR3aa: CASSPRAESYQETQYF

abundance: many
d_gene: -
j_gene: TRBJ1-1
v_gene: TRBV2
CDR3nt: TGTGCCAGCAGGAGGGACCCAAACACTGAAGCTTTCTTT
CDR3aa: CASRRDPNTEAFF

abundance: many
d_gene: -
j_gene: TRBJ2-5
v_gene: TRBV2
CDR3nt: TGTGCCAGCAGTGTTGGCTCCCAAGAGACCCAGTACTTC
CDR3aa: CASSVGSQETQYF

abundance: -
d_gene: TRBD2
j_gene: TRBJ2-5
v_gene: TRBV5-1
CDR3nt: TGCGCCGGCAGCTTGGGACTAGCGGGGACCCAAGAGACCCAGTACTTC
CDR3aa: CAGSLGLAGTQETQYF

abundance: many
d_gene: -
j_gene: TRBJ2-5
v_gene: TRBV2
CDR3nt: TGTGCCAGCAGTGATCGGGGAACGCCCCAGGGAGAGACCCAGTACTTC
CDR3aa: CASSDRGTPQGETQYF

abundance: few
d_gene: -
j_gene: TRBJ2-1
v_gene: TRBV7-2
CDR3nt: TGTGCCAGCAAAGGGGGGCCTAATTTCTATGAGCAGTTCTTC
CDR3aa: CASKGGPNFYEQFF

abundance: -
d_gene: -
j_gene: TRBJ1-1
v_gene: TRBV20-1
CDR3nt: TGCAGTGCAGTTTCTCCGGGACTGTTCGGCACTGAAGCTTTCTTT
CDR3aa: CSAVSPGLFGTEAFF

abundance: -
d_gene: TRBD2
j_gene: TRBJ2-3
v_gene: TRBV13
CDR3nt: TGTGCCAGCAGCCCCCGGGGACTAGCGGGAGGCGCAGATACGCAGTATTTT
CDR3aa: CASSPRGLAGGADTQYF

abundance: -
d_gene: -
j_gene: TRBJ2-1
v_gene: TRBV6-2/TRBV6-3
CDR3nt: TGTGCCAGCACCCCTACTGGCTACAATGAGCAGTTCTTC
CDR3aa: CASTPTGYNEQFF

abundance: many
d_gene: TRBD2
j_gene: TRBJ2-2
v_gene: TRBV5-1
CDR3nt: TGTGCCAGCAGTTTAGGGCTAGCGGGGGACACCGGGGAGCTGTTTTTT
CDR3aa: CASSLGLAGDTGELFF

abundance: many
d_gene: -
j_gene: TRBJ1-6
v_gene: TRBV12-3/TRBV12-4
CDR3nt: TGTGCCAGCAGCCCCAAATCCCGGCGGGGTTATAATTCACCCCTCCACTTT
CDR3aa: CASSPKSRRGYNSPLHF

abundance: many
d_gene: -
j_gene: TRBJ2-7
v_gene: TRBV12-3/TRBV12-4
CDR3nt: TGTGCCAGCAGCCCCGTTTCTTGGGCCGAGCAGTACTTC
CDR3aa: CASSPVSWAEQYF

abundance: many
d_gene: -
j_gene: TRBJ2-1
v_gene: TRBV7-8
CDR3nt: TGTGCCAGCAGCTTAGTAAGACTACCTACCCTCTTTCACAATGAGCAGTTCTTC
CDR3aa: CASSLVRLPTLFHNEQFF

abundance: many
d_gene: TRBD2
j_gene: TRBJ2-3
v_gene: TRBV20-1
CDR3nt: TGCAGTGCTAGAGAAGGCGGGGGGGCGCGGGATACGCAGTATTTT
CDR3aa: CSAREGGGARDTQYF

abundance: many
d_gene: TRBD1
j_gene: TRBJ1-2
v_gene: TRBV2
CDR3nt: TGTGCCAGCAATTATGACAGGGCCCCTCACTATGGCTACACCTTC
CDR3aa: CASNYDRAPHYGYTF

abundance: -
d_gene: -
j_gene: TRBJ2-7
v_gene: TRBV15
CDR3nt: TGTGCCACCAGCAGAGAGAGACAATCCTACGAGCAGTACTTC
CDR3aa: CATSRERQSYEQYF

abundance: few
d_gene: -
j_gene: TRBJ1-1
v_gene: TRBV20-1
CDR3nt: TGCAGTGTACAGTGGAGCACTGAAGCTTTCTTT
CDR3aa: CSVQWSTEAFF

abundance: many
d_gene: -
j_gene: TRBJ1-1
v_gene: TRBV12-3/TRBV12-4
CDR3nt: TGTGCCAGCAGTTTAGCGCGGGGGCAGGCCGGCACTGAAGCTTTCTTT
CDR3aa: CASSLARGQAGTEAFF

abundance: many
d_gene: TRBD1
j_gene: TRBJ2-7
v_gene: TRBV6-2/TRBV6-3
CDR3nt: TGTGCCAGCAGTAGACCCGGGACAGGAGGCCGGACCTACGAGCAGTACTTC
CDR3aa: CASSRPGTGGRTYEQYF

abundance: few
d_gene: TRBD1
j_gene: TRBJ2-7
v_gene: TRBV12-3/TRBV12-4
CDR3nt: TGTGCCAGCAGTTTGACGACAGGGGGCGGGTCCTACGAGCAGTACTTC
CDR3aa: CASSLTTGGGSYEQYF

abundance: many
d_gene: -
j_gene: TRBJ2-1
v_gene: TRBV3-1
CDR3nt: TGTGCCAGCAGCCAGGGCCAGGGGGAGGTCAATGAGCAGTTCTTC
CDR3aa: CASSQGQGEVNEQFF

abundance: -
d_gene: -
j_gene: TRBJ1-1
v_gene: TRBV7-9
CDR3nt: TGTGCCAGCAGTTGGGGGGTCACTGAAGCTTTCTTT
CDR3aa: CASSWGVTEAFF

abundance: many
d_gene: -
j_gene: TRBJ1-2
v_gene: TRBV6-1
CDR3nt: TGTGCCAGTAGGACAGCTAGGGATGGCTACACCTTC
CDR3aa: CASRTARDGYTF

abundance: many
d_gene: -
j_gene: TRBJ2-5
v_gene: TRBV7-9
CDR3nt: TGTGCCAGCAGCTTATATCCTGAGGGGAACCAAGAGACCCAGTACTTC
CDR3aa: CASSLYPEGNQETQYF

abundance: many
d_gene: -
j_gene: TRBJ2-1
v_gene: TRBV18
CDR3nt: TGTGCCAGCTCACCGCCCAGCTACAATGAGCAGTTCTTC
CDR3aa: CASSPPSYNEQFF

abundance: many
d_gene: -
j_gene: TRBJ1-1
v_gene: TRBV28
CDR3nt: TGTGCCAGCCGTCTCGGCAGGGAGTCCCGTGGGAACACTGAAGCTTTCTTT
CDR3aa: CASRLGRESRGNTEAFF

abundance: many
d_gene: TRBD2
j_gene: TRBJ2-7
v_gene: TRBV12-3/TRBV12-4
CDR3nt: TGTGCCAGCAGTCCCTCAAAGCGGGAGGGCTCCTACGAGCAGTACTTC
CDR3aa: CASSPSKREGSYEQYF

abundance: many
d_gene: TRBD1
j_gene: TRBJ2-5
v_gene: TRBV2
CDR3nt: TGTGCCAGCAGCGGGGGACAGGGGTCCCAAGAGACCCAGTACTTC
CDR3aa: CASSGGQGSQETQYF

abundance: many
d_gene: TRBD1
j_gene: TRBJ2-7
v_gene: TRBV9
CDR3nt: TGTGCCAGCAGCGTAGCACAGGGGGAGGTTGACGAGCAGTACTTC
CDR3aa: CASSVAQGEVDEQYF

abundance: few
d_gene: TRBD1
j_gene: TRBJ1-4
v_gene: TRBV12-3/TRBV12-4
CDR3nt: TGTGCCAGCAAGCCGGGACAGGGGATGGTGGGAAATGAAAAACTGTTTTTT
CDR3aa: CASKPGQGMVGNEKLFF

abundance: -
d_gene: -
j_gene: TRBJ1-1
v_gene: TRBV20-1
CDR3nt: TGCAGTGCTAGTTCCGTAAATTTGAACACTGAAGCTTTCTTT
CDR3aa: CSASSVNLNTEAFF

abundance: -
d_gene: -
j_gene: TRBJ2-2
v_gene: TRBV10-3
CDR3nt: TGTGCCATCAGCGACTCCGGCCGGGAGCTGTTTTTT
CDR3aa: CAISDSGRELFF